Listed here are 23 T cell receptor beta chains from one sample, sequenced in a study of blood T cell repertoires in COVID-19. The method was immunoSEQ multiplex PCR; TCRdb's version includes in-frame clones alone and lacks a portion of them. Of hundreds of thousands of clones detected, roughly 84% appear once; the ten largest clones hold around 7.8%. The specimen was peripheral blood. The origin of the receptors is a human donor in a cohort sampled during active COVID-19.

This clone has a count of ten or more. This chain joins TRBV5-6 and TRBJ1-5; D gene ambiguous. The CDR3 sequence is 13 residues long. V lost 4 bases, J lost 3 bases, and 8 bases lay in between. Germline V gene lookup returns CDR1 SGHDT and CDR2 YYEEEE. The CDR3 DNA reads TGTGCCAGCAGCAAGGACTACAATCAGCCCCAGCATTTT. This translates into CASSKDYNQPQHF.

V and J are TRBV19 and TRBJ2-2; no firm D call. Germline V CDR1 and CDR2: LNHDA, SQIVND (reference sequence). Trimming left V 3 bases short and J 5 bases short, with 10 bases between. This CDR3 has 14 residues. CDR3 sequence: CASSILSGTGELFF. Written as DNA, the CDR3 is TGTGCCAGTAGTATTCTCTCCGGGACCGGGGAGCTGTTTTTT.

V gene TRBV6-5 combines with J gene TRBJ1-3, with 8 bases identical to TRBD1. The CDR3 runs 15 residues. Germline V CDR1 and CDR2: MNHEY, SVGAGI. V shed 0 bases, J shed 8 bases, and the junction held 6 bases outside the gene matches. The CDR3 sequence is CASSYSDRARYTIYF. CDR3 nucleotides: TGTGCCAGCAGTTACTCGGACAGGGCCCGGTACACCATATATTTT.

This clone appeared once. The chain carries TRBV19 and TRBJ2-5; D is possibly TRBD2 (6 bases). In germline, CDR1 is LNHDA, CDR2 SQIVND (reference sequence). Trimming cost V 3 bases and J 3 bases, with 11 bases left between them. The CDR3 contains 14 residues. CDR3 coding DNA: TGTGCCAGTAGTATTGGGGACTCCGAAGAGACCCAGTACTTC. Translation: CASSIGDSEETQYF.

This clone was observed at least ten times. The chain recombines TRBV2 with TRBJ1-4; possible D gene TRBD1, 5 bases. Germline loops: CDR1 SNHLY, CDR2 FYNNEI. The CDR3 runs 11 residues. Between the trimmed V and J ends, which lost 6 bases and 15 bases, there was a span of 14 bases. CDR3 in DNA: TGTGCCAGCAGCGGGGGACTGCGGTTGTTTTTT. Amino acids: CASSGGLRLFF.

The chain links TRBV11-2 to TRBJ1-3; D is unresolved. The CDR3 covers 14 residues. V dropped 4 bases and J dropped 0 bases, with 7 bases sitting between them. Germline CDR1 SGHAT, CDR2 FQNNGV. Here the CDR3 reads CASSSRLSGNTIYF. The CDR3 DNA sequence: TGTGCCAGCAGCTCTAGACTCTCTGGAAACACCATATATTTT. Complete variable domain (other parts from reference TRBV11-2 and TRBJ1-3): EAGVAQSPRYKIIEKRQSVAFWCNPISGHATLYWYQQILGQGPKLLIQFQNNGVVDDSQLPKDRFSAERLKGVDSTLKIQPAKLEDSAVYLCASSSRLSGNTIYFGEGSWLTVV.

The rearrangement joins TRBV28 to TRBJ1-2; the match to TRBD1 covers 9 bases. The V segment lost 4 bases and the J segment 8 bases; nucleotides outside the gene matches: 11. Germline lookup yields CDR1 MDHEN and CDR2 SYDVKM. This CDR3 region has 15 residues. CDR3 sequence (DNA): TGTGCCAGCAGTTCAACAGGGGACAGGGTTCGGGGCTACACCTTC. Its protein product is CASSSTGDRVRGYTF.

This rearrangement joins TRBV5-1 to TRBJ2-3, with D possibly being TRBD2 (6 bases). The germline V gene has CDR1 SGHRS and CDR2 YFSETQ. The CDR3 totals 14 residues. V lost 10 bases, J lost 2 bases, and 17 bases lay in between. The DNA of the CDR3 is TGCGCCTGCAAGGGAGGAACCAACACAGATACGCAGTATTTT. It encodes CACKGGTNTDTQYF.

The V and J genes are TRBV28 and TRBJ1-2, with 7 positions matching TRBD1. CDR3 size: 15 residues. V shed 4 bases, J shed 8 bases, and the junction held 13 bases outside the gene matches. Per germline, CDR1 MDHEN and CDR2 SYDVKM. The CDR3 coding sequence is TGTGCCAGCAGTTGGCCCCAGGGGGTAGGATTGGGCTACACCTTC. Its protein product is CASSWPQGVGLGYTF.

On this clone: The sample has other DNA sequences that encode this CDR3 too. The chain recombines TRBV29-1 with TRBJ1-2; the D gene is possibly TRBD1 (5 bases). This CDR3 region has 12 residues. The germline gives CDR1 SQVTM, CDR2 ANQGSEA. V lost 2 bases, J lost 4 bases, and 8 bases lay in between. The CDR3 reads CSVERGGYGYTF. The CDR3 nucleotides read TGCAGCGTTGAAAGGGGCGGCTATGGCTACACCTTC.

The chain joins TRBV3-1 (or the pseudogene TRBV3-2) to TRBJ1-5, with TRBD1 as a possible D gene (5 bases). V lost 3 bases to trimming and J lost 3 bases, with 15 bases between them. Germline assignment: CDR1 LGHDT and CDR2 YNNKEL (reference sequence). CDR3 length: 16 residues. CDR3 coding DNA: TGTGCCAGCAGCCAGAGTAACGGCGGGACCAATCAGCCCCAGCATTTT. Translating it yields CASSQSNGGTNQPQHF.

A remark on this clone: This CDR3 is also generated by other DNA sequences in the sample. The gene calls are TRBV4-2 and TRBJ2-5; 14 bases match TRBD2. Germline CDR1 LGHNA, CDR2 YNFKEQ. The CDR3 is 16 amino acids. The V segment lost 1 base and the J segment 2 bases; nucleotides outside the gene matches: 0. DNA of the CDR3: TGTGCCAGCAGCCAAGGGACTAGCGGGGGGCAAGAGACCCAGTACTTC. Its translation: CASSQGTSGGQETQYF.

This chain links TRBV11-3 with TRBJ1-2; maybe TRBD1 (5 bases). The V end was cut by 5 bases, the J end by 2 bases, with 6 bases between. The CDR3 has 12 residues. Germline V CDR1 and CDR2: SGHNT, YENEEA. The CDR3 region is CASSQGNYGYTF. CDR3 sequence (DNA): TGTGCCAGCAGCCAGGGCAACTATGGCTACACCTTC. Based on the CDR3 plus reference TRBV11-3 and TRBJ1-2, the full variable domain is EAGVVQSPRYKIIEKKQPVAFWCNPISGHNTLYWYLQNLGQGPELLIRYENEEAVDDSQLPKDRFSAERLKGVDSTLKIQPAELGDSAVYLCASSQGNYGYTFGSGTRLTVV.

The DNA of the CDR3 is TGTGCCAGCAGTCTAAATCCACTCTCTGGGGCCAACGTCCTGACTTTC. Amino acids: CASSLNPLSGANVLTF. The rearrangement joins TRBV7-6 to TRBJ2-6; no clear D. Germline CDR1 is SGHVS and CDR2 is FNYEAQ. The CDR3 length is 16 residues. Trimming pared 6 bases from V and 0 bases from J, leaving 12 bases between.

The chain has TRBV19 and TRBJ1-3; 8 bases align to TRBD1. There are 17 residues in the CDR3. The ends lost 6 bases at V and 3 bases at J; junction bases unmatched: 13. Germline CDR1 LNHDA, CDR2 SQIVND (reference sequence). For the CDR3, the DNA is TGTGCCAGTAGCAATACAGGACAGGGTGCTGTTGGAAACACCATATATTTT. It is translated as CASSNTGQGAVGNTIYF.

With respect to this clone: One end of the junction does not line up with germline, which may come from a read error. This chain links TRBV20-1 with TRBJ1-2, with D uncertain. Germline V gives CDR1 DFQATT, CDR2 SNEGSKA (reference sequence). This CDR3 contains 11 residues. The CDR3 DNA follows: TGCAGTGCTAGAGAGGACTATGGTTACACCTTC. It specifies CSAREDYGYTF.

In its sample, this clone was seen once. The chain has TRBV5-1 and TRBJ2-1, with 14 bases identical to TRBD2. The germline CDR1 and CDR2 sequences are SGHRS and YFSETQ. This CDR3 has 15 amino acids. J gave up 6 bases and V 7 bases, and 6 bases lay outside the gene matches. CDR3 coding DNA: TGCGCCAGCGGACCGACTAGCGGGAGGGGCAATGAGCAGTTCTTC. Its protein product is CASGPTSGRGNEQFF.

The rearrangement uses TRBV7-8 and TRBJ2-7; the D gene is possibly TRBD2 (5 bases). CDR1 SGHVS and CDR2 FQNEAQ come from the germline V gene. The CDR3 is 15 amino acids. V lost 1 base, J lost 3 bases, and 13 bases lay in between. CDR3 nucleotide sequence: TGTGCCAGCAGCTTAGGAAGCGGCCCTCGCTACGAGCAGTACTTC. Amino acid sequence: CASSLGSGPRYEQYF.

The chain uses TRBV27 and TRBJ2-1; 7 bases line up with TRBD1. Trimming at V came to 5 bases and at J to 1 base, leaving 8 bases not matched to a gene. Per germline, CDR1 MNHEY and CDR2 SMNVEV (reference sequence). The CDR3 loop spans 16 amino acids. The CDR3: CASSTRQGPSYNEQFF. In nucleotides, the CDR3 is TGTGCCAGCAGTACCCGACAGGGCCCATCCTACAATGAGCAGTTCTTC.

This clone was detected only once. The DNA for the CDR3 is TGTGCCAGCATGCAGGGATTAGTCTACACCTTC. Translated, it gives CASMQGLVYTF. The J gene is TRBJ1-2, the V gene TRBV6-5; TRBD1 is a possible D gene (5 bases). V lost 7 bases to trimming and J lost 10 bases, with 13 bases between them. Germline lookup yields CDR1 MNHEY and CDR2 SVGAGI. The CDR3 covers 11 residues.

The chain couples TRBV9 to TRBJ2-1; 7 nucleotides match TRBD2. Germline V gene lookup returns CDR1 SGDLS and CDR2 YYNGEE. Trimming removed 2 bases from V and 7 bases from J; junction bases left unmatched: 9. This CDR3 is 15 amino acids long. CDR3 amino acids: CASSVGLAATNEQFF. The CDR3 DNA follows: TGTGCCAGCAGCGTCGGGCTAGCGGCTACTAATGAGCAGTTCTTC. Drawing the rest from reference TRBV9 and TRBJ2-1, the complete variable domain is DSGVTQTPKHLITATGQRVTLRCSPRSGDLSVYWYQQSLDQGLQFLIQYYNGEERAKGNILERFSAQQFPDLHSELNLSSLELGDSALYFCASSVGLAATNEQFFGPGTRLTVL.

The J gene is TRBJ2-7, the V gene TRBV12-5, with TRBD2 matching over 10 bases. CDR1 LGHNT and CDR2 FRNRAP come from the germline V gene. The CDR3 has 16 residues. The junction had 12 bases not matched to a gene; V was cut back by 1 base and J by 9 bases. CDR3 nucleotides: TGTGCTAGTGGTTTGGATTTTAGCGGGAGGAGTGGAGGGCAGTACTTC. Translated, it gives CASGLDFSGRSGGQYF.

The V gene is TRBV9, the J gene TRBJ1-6, with D possibly TRBD1 on 5 matching bases. V was cut by 0 bases and J by 9 bases, with 13 bases left in between. CDR1 is SGDLS, CDR2 YYNGEE, per germline. The CDR3 is 15 amino acids. CDR3 amino acids: CASSVGGRDVSPLHF. CDR3 in DNA: TGTGCCAGCAGCGTAGGGGGCAGGGATGTTTCACCCCTCCACTTT.